The 25 T cell receptor beta chains below come from one sample, sequenced in a study of CD8 T cells in Susac syndrome. RNA amounts of 0.5 to 1 ug underwent reverse transcription with random hexamers. Using its own MiXCR run on the immunoSEQ multiplex PCR reads, TCRdb lists one record per CDR3 protein. The data hold 85,000 to 130,000 distinct CDR3 sequences, with roughly 94% observed a single time. Sample: CD8+ T cells from PBMCs. Receptors originate from a human donor with Susac syndrome.

This chain uses TRBV19 with TRBJ2-1, with D tentatively TRBD1 (5 bases). CDR3 length: 13 amino acids. V dropped 3 bases and J dropped 7 bases, with 10 bases sitting between them. Looked up from germline, CDR1 is LNHDA and CDR2 is SQIVND (reference sequence). The CDR3 loop is CASSITPGNEQFF. In DNA, the CDR3 is TGTGCCAGTAGTATCACCCCAGGGAATGAGCAGTTCTTC.

V usage is TRBV7-8 and J usage is TRBJ2-7, with a tentative D call TRBD1 (5 bases). Germline assignment: CDR1 SGHVS and CDR2 FQNEAQ. Trimming removed 5 bases from V and 3 bases from J, with 14 bases in between. The CDR3 has 14 amino acids. CDR3 DNA: TGTGCCAGCAGCCCACCGGCGGACATCTACGAGCAGTACTTC. This translates into CASSPPADIYEQYF.

This chain links TRBV20-1 with TRBJ2-7; perhaps TRBD1 as D (5 bases). The length of the CDR3 is 14 residues. CDR1 is DFQATT, CDR2 SNEGSKA, per germline (reference sequence). Trimming cost V 8 bases and J 2 bases, with 19 bases left between them. The CDR3 spells CSHLRGAPAYEQYF. The CDR3 region has the DNA TGCAGTCATTTAAGGGGTGCCCCAGCCTACGAGCAGTACTTC.

The V and J genes are TRBV19 and TRBJ2-1; D uncertain. The CDR3 contains 13 residues. Germline CDR1 reads LNHDA; CDR2 reads SQIVND (reference sequence). The V gene lost 5 bases and the J gene lost 3 bases, with 8 bases spanning the gap. CDR3 DNA sequence: TGTGCCAGTAGTGTCGGTCTCTACAATGAGCAGTTCTTC. Translated: CASSVGLYNEQFF. The whole variable domain, remainder taken from reference TRBV19 and TRBJ2-1, is DGGITQSPKYLFRKEGQNVTLSCEQNLNHDAMYWYRQDPGQGLRLIYYSQIVNDFQKGDIAEGYSVSREKKESFPLTVTSAQKNPTAFYLCASSVGLYNEQFFGPGTRLTVL.

This clonotype was detected a few times. This chain links TRBV27 with TRBJ2-3, with 7 bases aligning to TRBD2. CDR1 is MNHEY and CDR2 is SMNVEV in the germline V gene (reference sequence). V dropped 6 bases and J dropped 1; count of bases not matched to a gene: 1. This CDR3 is built from 13 residues. In DNA, the CDR3 is TGTGCCAGCAGCCGGGGGGGCACAGATACGCAGTATTTT. It translates to CASSRGGTDTQYF.

This chain connects TRBV12-3 or TRBV12-4 to TRBJ2-7; no clear D. The CDR3 sequence is 15 residues long. The germline V and J ends were trimmed by 5 bases and 0 bases, with 14 bases remaining between them. Here the CDR3 DNA reads TGTGCCAGCAGTCAGTCGACCCTGAGCTCCTACGAGCAGTACTTC. Its protein product is CASSQSTLSSYEQYF.

The chain recombines TRBV6-2 or TRBV6-3 with TRBJ2-5, with a weak D call TRBD2 (5 bases). This CDR3 contains 15 residues. The V gene's germline CDR1 is MNHEY and CDR2 SVGEGT. The germline V and J ends were trimmed by 2 bases and 1 base, with 11 bases remaining between them. CDR3 sequence (DNA): TGTGCCAGCAGTTACGGCGTGCTAGCCCAAGAGACCCAGTACTTC. This codes for CASSYGVLAQETQYF.

The chain employs TRBV9 and TRBJ1-1; weak D call: TRBD1 (5 bases). V was trimmed by 0 bases and J by 4 bases, leaving 13 bases between them. Germline CDR1 SGDLS, CDR2 YYNGEE. The CDR3 is 15 residues long. For the CDR3, the DNA is TGTGCCAGCAGCGTAGGTACAGGAGGGTTCACTGAAGCTTTCTTT. This sequence encodes CASSVGTGGFTEAFF.

The chain recombines TRBV20-1 with TRBJ2-1; D perhaps matches TRBD1 (8 bases). V was cut by 2 bases and J by 6 bases, with 11 bases left in between. This CDR3 has 13 amino acids. Per the germline V gene, CDR1 is DFQATT and CDR2 is SNEGSKA (reference sequence). The CDR3 DNA reads as TGCAGTGCTAGAAACAGGGGGGGCAATGAGCAGTTCTTC. The encoded protein is CSARNRGGNEQFF.

This clonotype was detected only once. The rearrangement links TRBV24-1 to TRBJ1-5; no firm D call. V was trimmed by 1 base and J by 0 bases, leaving 3 bases between them. CDR3 length equals 14 residues. Germline V lookup: CDR1 KGHDR, CDR2 SFDVKD. CDR3 DNA: TGTGCCACCAGTGATTTAAGTAGCAATCAGCCCCAGCATTTT. Its protein product is CATSDLSSNQPQHF.

In its sample, this clonotype was seen once. The chain is built from TRBV7-6 and TRBJ2-1; 10 bases map to TRBD2. The germline V gene encodes CDR1 SGHVS and CDR2 FNYEAQ. The CDR3 spans 17 residues. J gave up 3 bases and V 5 bases, and 10 bases lay outside the gene matches. The CDR3 sequence: CASSPSPSGGLYNEQFF. The CDR3 nucleotides read TGTGCCAGCAGCCCATCCCCTAGCGGGGGCCTCTACAATGAGCAGTTCTTC. Full variable domain (missing parts from reference TRBV7-6 and TRBJ2-1): GAGVSQSPRYKVTKRGQDVALRCDPISGHVSLYWYRQALGQGPEFLTYFNYEAQQDKSGLPNDRFSAERPEGSISTLTIQRTEQRDSAMYRCASSPSPSGGLYNEQFFGPGTRLTVL.

V usage is TRBV27 and J usage is TRBJ2-5; the D gene is possibly TRBD2 (7 bases). This CDR3 region has 13 residues. V gave up 8 bases and J gave up 0 bases, with 10 bases separating them. Looked up from germline, CDR1 is MNHEY and CDR2 is SMNVEV (reference sequence). The CDR3 DNA is TGTGCCAGCTCGGGGGGCTACCAAGAGACCCAGTACTTC. Translated: CASSGGYQETQYF.

The J gene is TRBJ2-5, the V gene TRBV21-1. TRBV21-1 is classified as a pseudogene. The CDR3 runs to 11 residues. The CDR3 spells CASSTDRPKYF. The CDR3 nucleotides read TGTGCCAGCAGCACGGACAGACCCAAGTACTTC.

The chain is built from TRBV11-2 and TRBJ2-1; 10 bases agree with TRBD2. From germline, CDR1 is SGHAT and CDR2 FQNNGV. V was clipped by 6 bases and J by 4 bases; unmatched bases: 6. The CDR3 contains 15 residues. The CDR3 DNA reads TGTGCCAGCAGTTTAAGCGGGGGGGTTTACAATGAGCAGTTCTTC. Translation gives CASSLSGGVYNEQFF.

The chain recombines TRBV7-9 with TRBJ2-7; possibly TRBD1 or TRBD2 for D (5 bases each). This CDR3 has 14 residues. V was trimmed by 4 bases and J by 4 bases, leaving 14 bases between them. Germline CDR1 SEHNR, CDR2 FQNEAQ (reference sequence). The CDR3 DNA reads TGTGCCAGCAGCTATACCGGGACCGTTTACGAGCAGTACTTC. Translating it yields CASSYTGTVYEQYF.

In this sample, this clonotype turned up once. DNA for the CDR3: TGTGCCAGCAGCACAGAACAGGGGAGCGAGCAGTACTTC. Translation gives CASSTEQGSEQYF. This chain uses TRBV7-9 with TRBJ2-7, with 7 bases aligning to TRBD1. The CDR3 covers 13 residues. Germline values: CDR1 SEHNR, CDR2 FQNEAQ (reference sequence). The V gene end was trimmed by 5 bases and the J gene end by 6 bases; junction bases not matched to a gene: 7.

This chain links TRBV9 with TRBJ2-5; D is ambiguous. Looked up from germline, CDR1 is SGDLS and CDR2 is YYNGEE. Trimming removed 0 bases at V and 1 base at J, with 7 bases between. The CDR3 contains 14 residues. CDR3 protein: CASSVGGTQETQYF. CDR3 in DNA: TGTGCCAGCAGCGTAGGCGGCACCCAAGAGACCCAGTACTTC.

The genes are TRBV9 and TRBJ1-1; weak D call: TRBD1 (6 bases). V gave up 8 bases and J gave up 0 bases, with 8 bases separating them. CDR3 length: 12 residues. In germline, CDR1 is SGDLS, CDR2 YYNGEE. CDR3 nucleotide sequence: TGTGCCAGTAGGGGGATGAACACTGAAGCTTTCTTT. This translates into CASRGMNTEAFF.

The CDR3 nucleotides are TGCAGTGCTAGAGTCCTAGGAGGGGGCGGAGAGACCCAGTACTTC. Translating gives CSARVLGGGGETQYF. The chain recombines TRBV20-1 with TRBJ2-5, with a weak D call TRBD1 (7 bases). Trimming removed 1 base from V and 4 bases from J, with 16 bases in between. This CDR3 contains 15 residues. Germline V gives CDR1 DFQATT, CDR2 SNEGSKA (reference sequence).

CDR3 loop: CSARDWGTAPRDGYTF. DNA for the CDR3: TGCAGTGCTAGAGATTGGGGAACGGCTCCACGCGATGGCTACACCTTC. The V call is TRBV20-1, the J call TRBJ1-2; D unresolved. This CDR3 is 16 amino acids long. Germline V gives CDR1 DFQATT, CDR2 SNEGSKA (reference sequence). Trimming removed 0 bases at V and 6 bases at J, with 20 bases between.

V gene TRBV29-1 combines with J gene TRBJ2-1; D remains unclear. Trimming cost V 7 bases and J 2 bases, with 15 bases left between them. The CDR3 runs 14 residues. Germline V gene data show CDR1 as SQVTM and CDR2 as ANQGSEA. The CDR3 DNA is TGCAGCGCTTCACCGGGTCTAACCTACAATGAGCAGTTCTTC. Translation gives CSASPGLTYNEQFF.

This chain uses TRBV7-9 with TRBJ2-3, with D possibly TRBD2 on 5 matching bases. Deletions cut 5 bases from V and 5 bases from J, with 17 bases between. Germline lookup yields CDR1 SEHNR and CDR2 FQNEAQ (reference sequence). This CDR3 spans 15 amino acids. The CDR3 region has the DNA TGTGCCAGCAGCCCTCCGCGAGGGTCCGTAGATACGCAGTATTTT. It translates to CASSPPRGSVDTQYF.

The V and J genes are TRBV27 and TRBJ2-7, with D possibly TRBD2 on 6 matching bases. With 8 bases removed from V and 6 bases from J, the gap between germline ends came to 11 bases. Germline V lookup: CDR1 MNHEY, CDR2 SMNVEV (reference sequence). This CDR3 is 11 amino acids long. This chain's CDR3 is CASWGRSEQYF. Here the CDR3 DNA reads TGTGCCAGCTGGGGGAGGTCCGAGCAGTACTTC.

The gene calls are TRBV21-1 and TRBJ1-2; no check of the table's D call, TRBD1, against the DNA was made. TRBV21-1 counts as a pseudogene. CDR3 length: 11 residues. The CDR3 loop is CARGQLYGYTF. The CDR3 nucleotides read TGTGCCAGGGGACAGCTCTATGGCTACACCTTC.

This rearrangement joins TRBV19 to TRBJ1-6; TRBD1 matches at 9 bases. The CDR3 loop spans 14 amino acids. Germline values: CDR1 LNHDA, CDR2 SQIVND (reference sequence). V gave up 7 bases and J gave up 9 bases; unmatched junction bases: 7. In DNA form, the CDR3 reads TGTGCCAGTACCTTGGGACAGGGACCTTCACCCCTCCACTTT. Translating gives CASTLGQGPSPLHF.